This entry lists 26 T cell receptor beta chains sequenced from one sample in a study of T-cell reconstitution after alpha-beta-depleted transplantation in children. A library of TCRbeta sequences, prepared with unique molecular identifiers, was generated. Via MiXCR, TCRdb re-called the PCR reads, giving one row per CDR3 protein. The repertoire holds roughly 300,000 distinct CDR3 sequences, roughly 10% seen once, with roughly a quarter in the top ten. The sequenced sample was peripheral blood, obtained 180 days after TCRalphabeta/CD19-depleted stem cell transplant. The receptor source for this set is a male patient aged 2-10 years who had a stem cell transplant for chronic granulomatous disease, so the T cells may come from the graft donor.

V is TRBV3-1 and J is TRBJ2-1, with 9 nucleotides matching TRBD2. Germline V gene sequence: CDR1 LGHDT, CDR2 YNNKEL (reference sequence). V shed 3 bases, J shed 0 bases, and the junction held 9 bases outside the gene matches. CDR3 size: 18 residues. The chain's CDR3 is CASSHSGTSMLSYNEQFF. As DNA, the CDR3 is TGTGCCAGCAGCCACTCCGGGACTAGCATGCTCTCCTACAATGAGCAGTTCTTC.

As DNA, the CDR3 is TGTGCCAGTAGTAGCGGGACCGCCGGTGGGGCTGAAGCTTTCTTT. Its translation: CASSSGTAGGAEAFF. The chain carries TRBV19 and TRBJ1-1, with D possibly being TRBD1 (5 bases). The CDR3 has 15 residues. V was cut by 4 bases and J by 6 bases, with 18 bases left in between. Germline assignment: CDR1 LNHDA and CDR2 SQIVND (reference sequence).

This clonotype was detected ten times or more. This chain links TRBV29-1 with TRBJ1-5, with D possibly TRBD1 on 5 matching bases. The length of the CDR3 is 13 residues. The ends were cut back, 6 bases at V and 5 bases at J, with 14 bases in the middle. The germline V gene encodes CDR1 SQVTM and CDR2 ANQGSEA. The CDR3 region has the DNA TGCAGCGTCGCGGGGGGGGTAGATCAGCCCCAGCATTTT. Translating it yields CSVAGGVDQPQHF.

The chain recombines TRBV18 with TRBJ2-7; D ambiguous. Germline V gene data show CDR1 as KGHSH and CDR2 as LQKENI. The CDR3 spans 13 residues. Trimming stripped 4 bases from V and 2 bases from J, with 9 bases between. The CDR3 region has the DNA TGTGCCAGCTCACGTGGGTTTACCTACGAGCAGTACTTC. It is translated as CASSRGFTYEQYF.

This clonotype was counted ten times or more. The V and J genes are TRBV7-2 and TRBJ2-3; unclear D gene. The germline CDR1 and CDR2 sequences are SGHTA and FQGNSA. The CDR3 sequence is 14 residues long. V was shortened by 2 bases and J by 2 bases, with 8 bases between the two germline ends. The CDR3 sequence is CASSLLAATDTQYF. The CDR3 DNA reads TGTGCCAGCAGCTTATTGGCGGCCACAGATACGCAGTATTTT.

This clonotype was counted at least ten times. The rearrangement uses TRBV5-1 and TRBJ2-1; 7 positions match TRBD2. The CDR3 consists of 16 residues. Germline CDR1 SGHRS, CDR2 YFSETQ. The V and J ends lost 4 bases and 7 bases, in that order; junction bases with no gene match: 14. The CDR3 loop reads CASSLLADPTGNEQFF. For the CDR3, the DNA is TGCGCCAGCAGCCTCCTAGCGGACCCGACGGGAAATGAGCAGTTCTTC. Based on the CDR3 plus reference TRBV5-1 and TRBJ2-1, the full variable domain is KAGVTQTPRYLIKTRGQQVTLSCSPISGHRSVSWYQQTPGQGLQFLFEYFSETQRNKGNFPGRFSGRQFSNSRSEMNVSTLELGDSALYLCASSLLADPTGNEQFFGPGTRLTVL.

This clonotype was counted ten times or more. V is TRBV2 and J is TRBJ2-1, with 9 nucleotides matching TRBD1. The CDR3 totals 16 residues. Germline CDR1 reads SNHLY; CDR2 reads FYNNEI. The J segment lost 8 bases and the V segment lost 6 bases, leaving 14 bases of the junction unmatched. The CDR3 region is CASRYNPGQGGYEQFF. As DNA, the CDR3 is TGTGCCAGCAGATATAACCCGGGACAGGGAGGGTATGAGCAGTTCTTC.

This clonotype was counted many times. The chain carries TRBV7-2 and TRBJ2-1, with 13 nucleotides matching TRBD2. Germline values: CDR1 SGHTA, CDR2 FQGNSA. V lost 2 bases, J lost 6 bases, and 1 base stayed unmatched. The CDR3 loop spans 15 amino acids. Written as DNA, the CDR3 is TGTGCCAGCAGCTTAACTAGCGGGGGGGGCAATGAGCAGTTCTTC. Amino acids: CASSLTSGGGNEQFF. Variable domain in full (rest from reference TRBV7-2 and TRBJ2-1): GAGVSQSPSNKVTEKGKDVELRCDPISGHTALYWYRQSLGQGLEFLIYFQGNSAPDKSGLPSDRFSAERTGGSVSTLTIQRTQQEDSAVYLCASSLTSGGGNEQFFGPGTRLTVL.

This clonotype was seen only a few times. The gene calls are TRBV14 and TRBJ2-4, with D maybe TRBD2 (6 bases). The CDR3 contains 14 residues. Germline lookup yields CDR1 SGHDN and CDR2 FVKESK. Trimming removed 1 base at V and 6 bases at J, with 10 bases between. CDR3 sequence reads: CASSQVGGSNIQYF. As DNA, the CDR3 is TGTGCCAGCAGCCAAGTGGGGGGTTCAAACATTCAGTACTTC. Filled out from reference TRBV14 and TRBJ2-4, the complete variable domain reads EAGVTQFPSHSVIEKGQTVTLRCDPISGHDNLYWYRRVMGKEIKFLLHFVKESKQDESGMPNNRFLAERTGGTYSTLKVQPAELEDSGVYFCASSQVGGSNIQYFGAGTRLSVL.

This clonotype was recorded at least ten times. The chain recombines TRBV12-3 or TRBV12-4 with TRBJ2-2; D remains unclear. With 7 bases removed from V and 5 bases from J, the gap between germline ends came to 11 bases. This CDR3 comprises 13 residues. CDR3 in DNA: TGTGCCAGCACCCCAGTGAGAACCGGGGAGCTGTTTTTT. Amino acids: CASTPVRTGELFF.

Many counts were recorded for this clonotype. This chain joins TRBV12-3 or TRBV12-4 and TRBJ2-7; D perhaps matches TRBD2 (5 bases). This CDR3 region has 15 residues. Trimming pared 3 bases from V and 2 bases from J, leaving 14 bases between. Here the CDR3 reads CASSFFASGPYEQYF. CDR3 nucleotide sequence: TGTGCCAGCAGTTTCTTTGCAAGCGGCCCCTACGAGCAGTACTTC.

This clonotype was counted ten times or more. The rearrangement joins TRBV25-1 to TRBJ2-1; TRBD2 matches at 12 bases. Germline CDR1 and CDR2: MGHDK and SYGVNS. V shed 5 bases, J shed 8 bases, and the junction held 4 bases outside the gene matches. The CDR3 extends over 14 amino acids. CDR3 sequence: CASSLAGGWDEQFF. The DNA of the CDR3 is TGTGCCAGCAGTCTAGCGGGGGGGTGGGATGAGCAGTTCTTC. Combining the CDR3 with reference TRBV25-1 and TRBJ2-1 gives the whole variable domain EADIYQTPRYLVIGTGKKITLECSQTMGHDKMYWYQQDPGMELHLIHYSYGVNSTEKGDLSSESTVSRIRTEHFPLTLESARPSHTSQYLCASSLAGGWDEQFFGPGTRLTVL.

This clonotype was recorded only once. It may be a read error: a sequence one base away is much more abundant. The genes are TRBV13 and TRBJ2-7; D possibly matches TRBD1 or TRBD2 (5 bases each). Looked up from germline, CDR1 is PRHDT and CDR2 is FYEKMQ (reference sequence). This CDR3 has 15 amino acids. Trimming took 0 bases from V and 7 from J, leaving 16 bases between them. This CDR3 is CASSLGWDGRFEQYF. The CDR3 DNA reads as TGTGCCAGCAGCTTAGGCTGGGACGGGCGCTTTGAGCAGTACTTC. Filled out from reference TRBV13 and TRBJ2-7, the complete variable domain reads AAGVIQSPRHLIKEKRETATLKCYPIPRHDTVYWYQQGPGQDPQFLISFYEKMQSDKGSIPDRFSAQQFSDYHSELNMSSLELGDSALYFCASSLGWDGRFEQYFGPGTRLTVT.

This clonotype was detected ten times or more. CDR3 protein: CASSQDPGFAGVGNEQFF. CDR3 in DNA: TGCGCCAGCAGCCAAGACCCCGGTTTTGCGGGAGTGGGGAATGAGCAGTTCTTC. V and J are TRBV4-1 and TRBJ2-1, with 7 bases aligning to TRBD2. Germline CDR1 and CDR2: MGHRA and YSYEKL. The CDR3 contains 18 residues. The V gene end was trimmed by 0 bases and the J gene end by 7 bases; junction bases not matched to a gene: 15.

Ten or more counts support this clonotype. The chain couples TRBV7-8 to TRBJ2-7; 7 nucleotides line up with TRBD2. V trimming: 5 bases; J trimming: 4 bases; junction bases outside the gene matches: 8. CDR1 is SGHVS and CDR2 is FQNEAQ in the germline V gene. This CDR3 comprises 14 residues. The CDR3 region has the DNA TGTGCCAGCAGCCCTGGGAGGGGCCCTTACGAGCAGTACTTC. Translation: CASSPGRGPYEQYF.

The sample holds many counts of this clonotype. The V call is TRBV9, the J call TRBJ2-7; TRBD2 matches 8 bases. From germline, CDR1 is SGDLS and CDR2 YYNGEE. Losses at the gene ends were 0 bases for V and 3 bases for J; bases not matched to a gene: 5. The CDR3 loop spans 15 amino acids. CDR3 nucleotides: TGTGCCAGCAGCGTAGGTTCCGGGGGGGACTACGAGCAGTACTTC. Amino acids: CASSVGSGGDYEQYF.

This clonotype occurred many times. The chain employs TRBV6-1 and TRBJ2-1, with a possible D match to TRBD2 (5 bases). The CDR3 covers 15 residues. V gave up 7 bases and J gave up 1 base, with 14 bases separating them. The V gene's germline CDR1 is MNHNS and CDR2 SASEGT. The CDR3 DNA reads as TGTGCCAGCATCCTCAGCCCGGGGTCCTACAATGAGCAGTTCTTC. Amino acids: CASILSPGSYNEQFF.

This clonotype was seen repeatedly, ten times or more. The CDR3 region is CSVGGQWSYEQYF. The CDR3 region has the DNA TGCAGCGTTGGGGGACAGTGGTCCTACGAGCAGTACTTC. J is TRBJ2-7 and V is TRBV29-1, with 7 bases matching TRBD1. Germline values: CDR1 SQVTM, CDR2 ANQGSEA. The CDR3 extends over 13 amino acids. Losses at the gene ends were 4 bases for V and 1 base for J; bases not matched to a gene: 4.

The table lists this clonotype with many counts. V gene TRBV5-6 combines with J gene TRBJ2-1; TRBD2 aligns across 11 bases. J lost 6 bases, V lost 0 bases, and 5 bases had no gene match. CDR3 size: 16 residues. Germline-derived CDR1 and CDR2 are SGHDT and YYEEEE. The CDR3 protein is CASSLGASGRFNEQFF. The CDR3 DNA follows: TGTGCCAGCAGCTTGGGGGCTAGCGGGAGGTTCAATGAGCAGTTCTTC.

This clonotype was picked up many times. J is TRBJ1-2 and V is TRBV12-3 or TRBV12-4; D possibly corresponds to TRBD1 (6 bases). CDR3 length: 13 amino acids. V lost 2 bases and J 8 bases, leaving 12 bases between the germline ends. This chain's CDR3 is CASSLTGTTGYTF. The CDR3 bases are TGTGCCAGCAGTTTAACAGGGACTACGGGCTACACCTTC.

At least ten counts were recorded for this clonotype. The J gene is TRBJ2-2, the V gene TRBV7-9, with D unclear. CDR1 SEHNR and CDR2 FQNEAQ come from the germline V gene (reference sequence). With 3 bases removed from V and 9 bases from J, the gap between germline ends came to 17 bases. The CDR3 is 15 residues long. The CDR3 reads CASSFGAGRRRELFF. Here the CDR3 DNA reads TGTGCCAGCAGCTTTGGAGCCGGCCGCCGCCGGGAGCTGTTTTTT. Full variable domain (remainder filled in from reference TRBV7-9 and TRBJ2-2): DTGVSQNPRHKITKRGQNVTFRCDPISEHNRLYWYRQTLGQGPEFLTYFQNEAQLEKSRLLSDRFSAERPKGSFSTLEIQRTEQGDSAMYLCASSFGAGRRRELFFGEGSRLTVL.

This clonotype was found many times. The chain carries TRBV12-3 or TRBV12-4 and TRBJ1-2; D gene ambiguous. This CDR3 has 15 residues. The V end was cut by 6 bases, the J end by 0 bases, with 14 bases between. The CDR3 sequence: CASSLSASANYGYTF. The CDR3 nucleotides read TGTGCCAGCAGCCTGTCAGCTTCAGCTAACTATGGCTACACCTTC.

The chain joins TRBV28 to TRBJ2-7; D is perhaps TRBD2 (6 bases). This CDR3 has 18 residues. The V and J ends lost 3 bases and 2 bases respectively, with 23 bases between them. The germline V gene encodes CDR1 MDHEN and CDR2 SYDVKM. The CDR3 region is CASSLGRAGGQVTYEQYF. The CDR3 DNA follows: TGTGCCAGCAGTTTGGGACGAGCGGGTGGGCAGGTCACCTACGAGCAGTACTTC.

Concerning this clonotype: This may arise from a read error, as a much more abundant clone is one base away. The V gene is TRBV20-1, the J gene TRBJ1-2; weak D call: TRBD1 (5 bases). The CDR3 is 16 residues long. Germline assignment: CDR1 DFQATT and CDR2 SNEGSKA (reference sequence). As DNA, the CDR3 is TGCAGTGCTAGAGCCGTTCCGGGACGTCATAACTTTGGCTACACCTTC. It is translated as CSARAVPGRHNFGYTF.

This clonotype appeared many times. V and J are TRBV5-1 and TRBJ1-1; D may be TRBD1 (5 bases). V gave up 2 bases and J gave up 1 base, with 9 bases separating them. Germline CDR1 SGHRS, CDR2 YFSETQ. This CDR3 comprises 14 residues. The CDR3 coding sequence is TGCGCCAGCAGCTTAGGGGTATGGAACACTGAAGCTTTCTTT. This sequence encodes CASSLGVWNTEAFF.

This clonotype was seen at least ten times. The CDR3 DNA follows: TGTGCCAGCAGTTACCACGTCTCAGGGACCGGGGAGCTGTTTTTT. It specifies CASSYHVSGTGELFF. V is TRBV6-2 or TRBV6-3 and J is TRBJ2-2; D is possibly TRBD1 (5 bases). Germline V gene sequence: CDR1 MNHEY, CDR2 SVGEGT. There are 15 residues in the CDR3. The ends were cut back, 2 bases at V and 5 bases at J, with 12 bases in the middle.